This TCR beta chain was observed in a study of T cells after yellow fever vaccination (dated 2019 in TCRdb). Context from the whole study: The SMART-Seq v4 Ultra Low Input RNA kit was used to prepare libraries from fractions with low cell numbers. Bulk TCR alpha and beta repertoires were sequenced longitudinally to track T-cell clones before and after primary and booster YFV17D yellow fever vaccination. Two healthy male donors, one aged 18 to 30 and one aged 30 to 40 years, made up the cohort. Bulk PBMC replicates and cell subsets were isolated from blood drawn at multiple timepoints before and after both primary and secondary immunization.

Synthesis of TCR cDNA relied on 5'RACE template switching, a step that introduced a universal primer site along with unique molecular identifiers. Priming of cDNA synthesis was performed from both the TCR alpha and TCR beta constant segments. Library amplification used two PCR steps, and the second PCR step added sample barcodes and sequencing adapters. Libraries were sequenced on Illumina HiSeq 2500 (2x100 bp) or NovaSeq (2x150 bp). As for the original processing: MIGEC was used to demultiplex reads and collapse the reads into UMI consensus sequences, and MiXCR was used for V(D)J alignment. Vaccine-responding clonotypes were defined with edgeR using replicate PBMC samples, requiring FDR below 0.01 and a log2 fold change above 5 up to day 15. CD4 or CD8 identity was assigned to each bulk clonotype according to whether the clonotype was present at higher abundance in the sequenced CD4 repertoire or the sequenced CD8 repertoire. Using fastp at Q25 and MiXCR, TCRdb reprocessed the public reads and kept productive beta chains. Rows with a matching CDR3 protein are joined into one entry that keeps the most common DNA and genes. These V and J calls rely on TCRdb rather than the paper's analysis. Across this sample there are around 360,000 distinct CDR3 sequences, with around a tenth seen only once. Of the sample, roughly 18% falls within the top ten clones.

Overall study results and their limits: Only a couple of donors were included in the study, so the extent to which the findings can be generalized is limited. A small fraction of clonotypes appeared in both the CD4 and CD8 compartments, likely as a result of convergent recombination. After the booster, most clones that had expanded after primary vaccination were detected again (roughly 96% of CD4 and 70% to 90% of CD8), suggesting broad maintenance of memory. Computational filtering was needed because FACS-sorted repertoires could contain abundant contaminating clonotypes from the bulk population. Compared with the primary T-cell response, the secondary T-cell response was weaker but faster, peaking on day 5 rather than day 15.

This clonotype occurred a few times. The antigen it binds to is not known. Base quality data are lacking; no much larger clone is found one base away. Trimming leaves V shorter by 5 bases and J shorter by 4 bases, with the junction holding 7 bases beyond the gene matches. Via the germline V gene, CDR1 is SGHVS and CDR2 FNYEAQ. The CDR3 spans 15 residues, from the cysteine through the phenylalanine. Just CDR3 DNA is preserved here, 45 bases in frame from base 1. In the paper's terms, the treatment or condition label means: live attenuated yellow fever vaccine strain. Two biological replicates of bulk PBMCs were collected at each blood-draw timepoint. PBMCs were isolated from peripheral blood using a standard Ficoll-Paque protocol. TriZol was used to extract RNA from bulk PBMCs, CD4 and CD8 fractions, and dextramer-positive and dextramer-negative fractions.

The sequencing here drew on PBMCs, taken on the day of the first yellow fever vaccination. The receptor was derived from a man aged 18 to 29 who received the YFV17D yellow fever vaccine. This chain is built from TRBV7-6 and TRBJ2-3, with 9 bases matching TRBD1. The CDR3 in this case is CASSVGTGRPDTQYF. Here is the DNA: TGTGCCAGCAGCGTTGGGACAGGGCGGCCAGATACGCAGTATTTT. Here the CDR3 is joined to the reference TRBV7-6 and TRBJ2-3 genes, and the full variable domain is: GAGVSQSPRYKVTKRGQDVALRCDPISGHVSLYWYRQALGQGPEFLTYFNYEAQQDKSGLPNDRFSAERPEGSISTLTIQRTEQRDSAMYRCASSVGTGRPDTQYFGPGTRLTVL.